This T cell receptor beta chain emerged from a study of T cells in women clearing cervical HPV infection. Study context: Cases were women with histologically confirmed HPV16-related CIN3 or worse, including a couple of invasive cancers.

General observations from the study: It is unknown whether associations predate infection; no effector/memory or HPV-specific sorting. TRBV6-7 relative abundance averaged about 0.1% in cases and roughly 0.17% in controls. Richness plus V gene abundances separated cases from controls with AUC approximately 0.78.

This CDR3 is built from 15 residues. V was shortened by 5 bases and J by 1 base, with 14 bases between the two germline ends. In germline, CDR1 is LGHNT, CDR2 FRNRAP. Comments on this clone: Its target is not known. The read terminates 3 residues before the CDR3 end, so the remaining end is supplied by the germline J gene.

The assay was immunoSEQ multiplex PCR, and TCRdb's table has in-frame clones only and misses some. The sample totals nearly 20,000 clones; its top ten clones hold around 3.3%. The receptor's source is a woman between 18 and 69 years old with a cervical HPV16 infection that either progressed to CIN3+ or cleared (not recorded which). The rearrangement joins TRBV12-5 to TRBJ1-1, with D perhaps matching TRBD1 (6 bases). What was sequenced was blood buffy coat. The CDR3 bases that were read are TGTGCTAGTGGTCGGACAGCCTCGGGGAACACTGAA. Translated: CASGRTASGNTE. Given in full, the CDR3 is CASGRTASGNTEAFF. Variable domain in full (rest from reference TRBV12-5 and TRBJ1-1): DARVTQTPRHKVTEMGQEVTMRCQPILGHNTVFWYRQTMMQGLELLAYFRNRAPLDDSGMPKDRFSAEMPDATLATLKIQPSEPRDSAVYFCASGRTASGNTEAFFGQGTRLTVV.